One sample yielded the 30 T cell receptor beta chains listed below, sequenced in a study of blood T cell repertoires in COVID-19. Method: immunoSEQ multiplex PCR; TCRdb's copy keeps in-frame clones and lacks some. The table shows more than 250,000 clones, with nearly 90% occurring only once. The sequenced sample was PBMCs or T cells enriched from blood (not recorded which). The receptor set was obtained from a woman aged 25 to 39 who had recovered from COVID-19.

The rearrangement uses TRBV9 and TRBJ2-4; D perhaps matches TRBD2 (6 bases). The CDR3 spans 14 residues. Trimming took off 0 bases at V and 9 bases at J, with 13 bases between the two ends. In germline, CDR1 is SGDLS, CDR2 YYNGEE. CDR3: CASSVGSEGTIQYF. In DNA, the CDR3 is TGTGCCAGCAGCGTAGGATCGGAGGGGACCATTCAGTACTTC.

The V call is TRBV19, the J call TRBJ2-3, with TRBD1 identical over 9 bases. Germline CDR1 LNHDA, CDR2 SQIVND (reference sequence). The CDR3 loop spans 16 amino acids. The J segment lost 3 bases and the V segment lost 6 bases, leaving 10 bases of the junction unmatched. CDR3 bases: TGTGCCAGTAGCAGGACGGGACAGGGTAGGACAGATACGCAGTATTTT. The encoded protein is CASSRTGQGRTDTQYF.

V gene TRBV3-1 (or the pseudogene TRBV3-2) combines with J gene TRBJ1-1; D not certain. This CDR3 region has 16 residues. Trimming took 4 bases from V and 5 from J, leaving 20 bases between them. Germline V lookup: CDR1 LGHDT, CDR2 YNNKEL (reference sequence). The CDR3 region is CASSLRMELVGTEAFF. CDR3 nucleotide sequence: TGTGCCAGCAGCCTCCGGATGGAGCTAGTCGGAACTGAAGCTTTCTTT.

This sequence joins TRBV27 and TRBJ2-7; 7 positions match TRBD1. J lost 0 bases, V lost 4 bases, and 3 bases had no gene match. CDR3 length: 14 amino acids. Germline V lookup: CDR1 MNHEY, CDR2 SMNVEV (reference sequence). The CDR3 coding sequence is TGTGCCAGCAGTTCCGGGGACAGCTCCTACGAGCAGTACTTC. Its translation: CASSSGDSSYEQYF.

The chain links TRBV4-1 to TRBJ2-3; TRBD2 matches at 9 bases. The ends lost 0 bases at V and 4 bases at J; junction bases unmatched: 11. Germline V gene sequence: CDR1 MGHRA, CDR2 YSYEKL. This CDR3 region has 18 residues. CDR3 coding DNA: TGCGCCAGCAGCCAAGATCCCTTGCGGGGGGGCACCCCAGATACGCAGTATTTT. This sequence encodes CASSQDPLRGGTPDTQYF.

The CDR3 nucleotides read TGCGCCAGCAGCCACAGGGAGGGTAATGAAAAACTGTTTTTT. The encoded protein is CASSHREGNEKLFF. The chain joins TRBV5-1 to TRBJ1-4, with D perhaps matching TRBD1 (6 bases). CDR3 size: 14 residues. CDR1 and CDR2 (germline): SGHRS, YFSETQ. V was cut by 4 bases and J by 4 bases, with 11 bases left in between.

This chain links TRBV28 with TRBJ1-2; D not resolved. The length of the CDR3 is 14 residues. From germline, CDR1 is MDHEN and CDR2 SYDVKM. The V end was cut by 2 bases, the J end by 4 bases, with 11 bases between. The CDR3 is CASSLVSQFYGYTF. The DNA for the CDR3 is TGTGCCAGCAGTTTAGTCTCACAGTTCTATGGCTACACCTTC.

The chain combines TRBV7-2 with TRBJ1-1, with 9 positions matching TRBD1. Trimming removed 6 bases from V and 5 bases from J; junction bases left unmatched: 7. The CDR3 has 14 amino acids. Looked up from germline, CDR1 is SGHTA and CDR2 is FQGNSA. The CDR3: CASSSQGAGTEAFF. Written as DNA, the CDR3 is TGTGCCAGCAGTTCACAGGGGGCTGGGACTGAAGCTTTCTTT.

The gene calls are TRBV4-1 and TRBJ1-5, with TRBD1 identical over 8 bases. J was trimmed by 4 bases and V by 0 bases; bases with no gene match: 5. CDR3 length: 16 residues. CDR1 MGHRA and CDR2 YSYEKL come from the germline V gene. The CDR3: CASSQDAQGGNQPQHF. DNA of the CDR3: TGCGCCAGCAGCCAAGATGCACAGGGGGGGAATCAGCCCCAGCATTTT.

V is TRBV5-1 and J is TRBJ2-1; 8 bases match TRBD1. The V segment lost 3 bases and the J segment 8 bases; nucleotides outside the gene matches: 19. The CDR3 is 18 amino acids. Germline V CDR1 and CDR2: SGHRS, YFSETQ. CDR3 coding DNA: TGCGCCAGCAGCTCCTCCCCGCTACACGGACAGGGAATGTATGAGCAGTTCTTC. This codes for CASSSSPLHGQGMYEQFF.

The chain joins TRBV9 to TRBJ2-4, with D possibly matching TRBD2 (6 bases). CDR3 length: 13 amino acids. Trimming left V 0 bases short and J 9 bases short, with 10 bases between. Germline loops: CDR1 SGDLS, CDR2 YYNGEE. CDR3: CASSVVGGGIQYF. DNA of the CDR3: TGTGCCAGCAGCGTAGTGGGAGGTGGCATTCAGTACTTC. Full variable domain (missing parts from reference TRBV9 and TRBJ2-4): DSGVTQTPKHLITATGQRVTLRCSPRSGDLSVYWYQQSLDQGLQFLIQYYNGEERAKGNILERFSAQQFPDLHSELNLSSLELGDSALYFCASSVVGGGIQYFGAGTRLSVL.

This clone appeared a single time. The chain joins TRBV28 to TRBJ2-7, with TRBD1 identical over 7 bases. The V segment lost 6 bases and the J segment 3 bases; nucleotides outside the gene matches: 11. The CDR3 is made up of 15 amino acids. Germline V gives CDR1 MDHEN, CDR2 SYDVKM. The CDR3 region has the DNA TGTGCCAGCAGGACAGGGTACCTAGGTTTCTACGAGCAGTACTTC. Amino acids: CASRTGYLGFYEQYF.

The genes are TRBV7-9 and TRBJ2-1; 8 bases are a match to TRBD2. The V segment lost 8 bases and the J segment 1 base; nucleotides outside the gene matches: 4. CDR3 size: 14 residues. In germline, CDR1 is SEHNR, CDR2 FQNEAQ (reference sequence). CDR3 sequence reads: CASGRGESYNEQFF. CDR3 coding DNA: TGTGCCAGCGGGCGGGGGGAGTCCTACAATGAGCAGTTCTTC.

The J gene is TRBJ1-1, the V gene TRBV10-3, with 11 nucleotides matching TRBD1. Germline values: CDR1 ENHRY, CDR2 SYGVKD. CDR3 length: 15 amino acids. V gave up 2 bases and J gave up 9 bases; unmatched junction bases: 8. The chain's CDR3 is CAISEPDRGLGKAFF. The CDR3 nucleotides read TGTGCCATCAGTGAGCCGGACAGGGGGCTTGGAAAAGCTTTCTTT.

This sequence joins TRBV9 and TRBJ2-7; D possibly corresponds to TRBD1 (6 bases). Per germline, CDR1 SGDLS and CDR2 YYNGEE. V was cut by 0 bases and J by 5 bases, with 12 bases left in between. This CDR3 comprises 14 residues. Here the CDR3 reads CASSVGAGANEQYF. The CDR3 DNA follows: TGTGCCAGCAGCGTAGGGGCAGGGGCGAACGAGCAGTACTTC.

V is TRBV4-1 and J is TRBJ2-2, with D maybe TRBD2 (6 bases). V lost 3 bases and J lost 0, with 17 bases in between. Per the germline V gene, CDR1 is MGHRA and CDR2 is YSYEKL. CDR3 size: 18 residues. The CDR3 is CASSHPPPEGPNTGELFF. CDR3 nucleotide sequence: TGCGCCAGCAGCCATCCCCCCCCGGAGGGCCCGAACACCGGGGAGCTGTTTTTT.

The chain recombines TRBV2 with TRBJ1-1, with TRBD1 as a possible D gene (5 bases). The CDR3 extends over 13 amino acids. Trimming left V 4 bases short and J 0 bases short, with 6 bases between. Germline V gene sequence: CDR1 SNHLY, CDR2 FYNNEI. The CDR3 sequence is CASSGGLNTEAFF. DNA of the CDR3: TGTGCCAGCAGTGGGGGCCTGAACACTGAAGCTTTCTTT.

The rearrangement links TRBV6-5 to TRBJ2-7; weak D call: TRBD1 (5 bases). CDR1 is MNHEY, CDR2 SVGAGI, per germline. The CDR3 runs to 13 residues. Trimming cost V 6 bases and J 2 bases, with 11 bases left between them. CDR3 protein: CASRKGATYEQYF. The CDR3, as DNA: TGTGCCAGCAGGAAAGGGGCCACCTACGAGCAGTACTTC.

This clone was found once. The rearrangement joins TRBV5-1 to TRBJ2-5; D perhaps matches TRBD1 (7 bases). Trimming pared 4 bases from V and 2 bases from J, leaving 12 bases between. Germline V gives CDR1 SGHRS, CDR2 YFSETQ. The CDR3 contains 14 residues. The DNA for the CDR3 is TGCGCCAGCAGCGCACCAGGGGGGCAAGAGACCCAGTACTTC. Amino acid sequence: CASSAPGGQETQYF.

The chain combines TRBV11-2 with TRBJ2-2; 7 nucleotides agree with TRBD2. The germline gives CDR1 SGHAT, CDR2 FQNNGV. Trimming removed 7 bases from V and 4 bases from J; junction bases left unmatched: 6. CDR3 length: 14 residues. DNA for the CDR3: TGTGCCAGCAACTGGGGGGGTGCCACCGGGGAGCTGTTTTTT. This codes for CASNWGGATGELFF.

The chain recombines TRBV6-5 with TRBJ1-2, with no clear D. Germline V CDR1 and CDR2: MNHEY, SVGAGI. The CDR3 is 15 residues long. The V and J ends lost 7 bases and 4 bases respectively, with 19 bases between them. CDR3 bases: TGTGCCAGCATCCCCACAGCACGACCCCTCTATGGCTACACCTTC. Protein sequence: CASIPTARPLYGYTF.

The rearrangement links TRBV27 to TRBJ1-6, with D possibly TRBD1 on 6 matching bases. Germline lookup yields CDR1 MNHEY and CDR2 SMNVEV (reference sequence). V lost 3 bases and J 10 bases, leaving 16 bases between the germline ends. CDR3 length equals 15 residues. The CDR3 DNA sequence: TGTGCCAGCAGTTTTGCCCTCGAGAGGGGGTCACCCCTCCACTTT. Amino acids: CASSFALERGSPLHF.

The chain joins TRBV5-1 to TRBJ1-2; the match to TRBD1 covers 8 bases. The V gene end was trimmed by 4 bases and the J gene end by 5 bases; junction bases not matched to a gene: 4. The length of the CDR3 is 13 residues. CDR1 and CDR2 (germline): SGHRS, YFSETQ. For the CDR3, the DNA is TGCGCCAGCAGCCCGGGACAGGCTTATGGCTACACCTTC. This translates into CASSPGQAYGYTF. The variable domain in full, completed from reference TRBV5-1 and TRBJ1-2, reads KAGVTQTPRYLIKTRGQQVTLSCSPISGHRSVSWYQQTPGQGLQFLFEYFSETQRNKGNFPGRFSGRQFSNSRSEMNVSTLELGDSALYLCASSPGQAYGYTFGSGTRLTVV.

The rearrangement uses TRBV11-2 and TRBJ1-6, with TRBD1 matching 7 bases. The CDR3 runs 16 residues. The trim removed 1 base at V and 5 bases at J, leaving 5 bases unmatched. Germline V lookup: CDR1 SGHAT, CDR2 FQNNGV. CDR3 DNA sequence: TGTGCCAGCAGCTTAGTGGGCCAGGGGGATAATTCACCCCTCCACTTT. Amino acids: CASSLVGQGDNSPLHF.

The V call is TRBV29-1, the J call TRBJ1-1; unclear D gene. V was pared by 6 bases and J by 1 base, with 9 bases between. The CDR3 length is 12 residues. Germline assignment: CDR1 SQVTM and CDR2 ANQGSEA. CDR3 protein: CSVGVANTEAFF. CDR3 DNA sequence: TGCAGCGTCGGGGTGGCGAACACTGAAGCTTTCTTT.

The genes are TRBV5-1 and TRBJ1-4; TRBD1 is a possible D gene (5 bases). V was trimmed by 6 bases and J by 4 bases, leaving 10 bases between them. Germline CDR1 reads SGHRS; CDR2 reads YFSETQ. The CDR3 has 13 residues. The CDR3 bases are TGCGCCAGCACCCCAGGACATAATGAAAAACTGTTTTTT. Its translation: CASTPGHNEKLFF.

The chain combines TRBV19 with TRBJ2-3; 12 nucleotides align to TRBD2. Germline CDR1 LNHDA, CDR2 SQIVND (reference sequence). Trimming cost V 3 bases and J 5 bases; bases outside gene matches: 3. CDR3 length: 15 residues. The CDR3 DNA reads as TGTGCCAGTAGTATGACTAGCGGGGGTAAAGATACGCAGTATTTT. This translates into CASSMTSGGKDTQYF.

The CDR3 loop is CASSPWTGGNYGYTF. CDR3 nucleotides: TGTGCCAGCAGCCCATGGACAGGGGGCAACTATGGCTACACCTTC. This rearrangement joins TRBV9 to TRBJ1-2, with 11 bases fitting TRBD1. CDR1 is SGDLS, CDR2 YYNGEE, per germline. The CDR3 spans 15 residues. The trim removed 4 bases at V and 2 bases at J, leaving 4 bases unmatched.

This clone occurred a few times. The V and J genes are TRBV30 and TRBJ1-2, with no clear D. V was pared by 0 bases and J by 3 bases, with 8 bases between. The CDR3 runs to 13 residues. The germline V gene encodes CDR1 GTSNPN and CDR2 SVGIG (reference sequence). The CDR3 bases are TGTGCCTGGAGTGTAAGCCAGGACTATGGCTACACCTTC. It encodes CAWSVSQDYGYTF.

This rearrangement joins TRBV18 to TRBJ1-1; no reliable D call. Trimming removed 3 bases from V and 6 bases from J, with 11 bases in between. This CDR3 is built from 13 residues. The germline gives CDR1 KGHSH, CDR2 LQKENI. The CDR3 loop is CASSPLESAEAFF. CDR3 sequence (DNA): TGTGCCAGCTCACCCTTAGAAAGCGCTGAAGCTTTCTTT.